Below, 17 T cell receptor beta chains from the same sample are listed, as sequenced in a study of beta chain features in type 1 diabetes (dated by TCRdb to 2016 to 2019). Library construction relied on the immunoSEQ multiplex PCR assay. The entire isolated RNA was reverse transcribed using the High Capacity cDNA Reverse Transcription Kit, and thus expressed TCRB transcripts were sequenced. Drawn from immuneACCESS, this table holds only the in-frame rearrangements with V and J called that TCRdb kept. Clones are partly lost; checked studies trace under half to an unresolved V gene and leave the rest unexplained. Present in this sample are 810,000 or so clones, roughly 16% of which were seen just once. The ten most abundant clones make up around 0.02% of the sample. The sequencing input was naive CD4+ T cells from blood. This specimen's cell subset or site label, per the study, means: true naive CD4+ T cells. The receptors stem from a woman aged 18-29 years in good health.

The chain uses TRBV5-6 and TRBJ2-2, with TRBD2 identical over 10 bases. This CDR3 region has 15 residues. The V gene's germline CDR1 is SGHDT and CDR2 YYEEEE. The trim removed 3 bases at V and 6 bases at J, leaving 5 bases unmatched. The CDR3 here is CASSSRAGGAGELFF. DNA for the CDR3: TGTGCCAGCAGCTCGCGAGCGGGAGGGGCCGGGGAGCTGTTTTTT.

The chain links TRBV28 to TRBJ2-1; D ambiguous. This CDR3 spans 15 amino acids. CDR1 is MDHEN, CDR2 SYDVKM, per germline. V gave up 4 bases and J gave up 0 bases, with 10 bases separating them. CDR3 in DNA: TGTGCCAGCAGTTCCCCGATGAGCTCCTACAATGAGCAGTTCTTC. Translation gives CASSSPMSSYNEQFF. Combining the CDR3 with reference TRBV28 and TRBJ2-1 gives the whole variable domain DVKVTQSSRYLVKRTGEKVFLECVQDMDHENMFWYRQDPGLGLRLIYFSYDVKMKEKGDIPEGYSVSREKKERFSLILESASTNQTSMYLCASSSPMSSYNEQFFGPGTRLTVL.

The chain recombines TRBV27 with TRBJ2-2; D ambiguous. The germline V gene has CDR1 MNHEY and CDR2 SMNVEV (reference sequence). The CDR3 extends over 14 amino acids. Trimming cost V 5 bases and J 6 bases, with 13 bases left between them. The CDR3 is CASSPTFLSGELFF. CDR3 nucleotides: TGTGCCAGCAGTCCAACCTTTTTGTCCGGGGAGCTGTTTTTT.

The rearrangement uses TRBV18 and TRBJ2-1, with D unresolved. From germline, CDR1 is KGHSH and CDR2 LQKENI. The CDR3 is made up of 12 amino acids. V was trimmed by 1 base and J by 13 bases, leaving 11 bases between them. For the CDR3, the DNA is TGTGCCAGCTCACCACGACCAGAGCCTCAGTTCTTC. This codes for CASSPRPEPQFF.

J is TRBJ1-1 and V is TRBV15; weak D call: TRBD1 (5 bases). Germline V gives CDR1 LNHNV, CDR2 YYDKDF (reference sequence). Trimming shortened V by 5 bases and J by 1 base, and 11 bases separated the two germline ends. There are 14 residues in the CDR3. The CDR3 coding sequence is TGTGCCACCAGCTTCATGACAGCGAACACTGAAGCTTTCTTT. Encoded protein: CATSFMTANTEAFF.

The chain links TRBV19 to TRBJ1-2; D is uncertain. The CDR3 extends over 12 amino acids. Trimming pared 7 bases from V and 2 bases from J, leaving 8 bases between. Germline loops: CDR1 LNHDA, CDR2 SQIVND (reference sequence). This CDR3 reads CASKTQNYGYTF. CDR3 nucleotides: TGTGCCAGTAAGACACAGAACTATGGCTACACCTTC.

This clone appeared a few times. CDR3 nucleotides: TGTGCCAGCAGTTTATGGACAGGGGGCGGGGACGAGCAGTACTTC. It specifies CASSLWTGGGDEQYF. This chain uses TRBV28 with TRBJ2-7; the match to TRBD1 covers 10 bases. Per germline, CDR1 MDHEN and CDR2 SYDVKM. Unmatched junction bases numbered 4, after V lost 0 bases and J lost 5 bases. The CDR3 has 15 amino acids.

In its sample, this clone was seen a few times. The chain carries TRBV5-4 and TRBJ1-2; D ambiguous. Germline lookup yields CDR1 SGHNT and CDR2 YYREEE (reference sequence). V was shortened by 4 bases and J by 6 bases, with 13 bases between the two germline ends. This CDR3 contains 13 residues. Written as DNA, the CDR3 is TGTGCCAGCAGCCAGGACCGAGGGAATGGCTACACCTTC. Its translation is CASSQDRGNGYTF.

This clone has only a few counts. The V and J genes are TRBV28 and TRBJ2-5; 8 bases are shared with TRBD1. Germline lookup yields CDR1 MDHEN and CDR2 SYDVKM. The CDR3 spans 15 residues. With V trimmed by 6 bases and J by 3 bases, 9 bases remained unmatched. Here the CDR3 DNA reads TGTGCCAGCAGCCCTCTGGGACAGGTTGAAGAGACCCAGTACTTC. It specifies CASSPLGQVEETQYF.

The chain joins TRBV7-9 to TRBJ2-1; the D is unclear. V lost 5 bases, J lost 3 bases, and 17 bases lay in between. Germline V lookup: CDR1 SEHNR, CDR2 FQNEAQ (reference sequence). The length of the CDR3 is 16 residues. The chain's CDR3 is CASSLDPKNLYNEQFF. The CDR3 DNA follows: TGTGCCAGCAGCCTGGACCCTAAAAACCTCTACAATGAGCAGTTCTTC.

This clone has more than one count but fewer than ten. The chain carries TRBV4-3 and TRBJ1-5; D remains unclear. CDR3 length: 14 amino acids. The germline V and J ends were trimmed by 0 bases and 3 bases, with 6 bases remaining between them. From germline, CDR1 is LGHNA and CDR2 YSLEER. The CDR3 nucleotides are TGCGCCAGCAGCCAAGATACAGACAATCAGCCCCAGCATTTT. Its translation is CASSQDTDNQPQHF.

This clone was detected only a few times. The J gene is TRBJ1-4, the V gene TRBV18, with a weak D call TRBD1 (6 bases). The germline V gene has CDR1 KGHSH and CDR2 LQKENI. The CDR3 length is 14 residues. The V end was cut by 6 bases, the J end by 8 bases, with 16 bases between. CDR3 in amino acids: CASSLSRGAEKLFF. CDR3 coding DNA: TGTGCCAGCTCCCTAAGCCGGGGGGCGGAAAAACTGTTTTTT.

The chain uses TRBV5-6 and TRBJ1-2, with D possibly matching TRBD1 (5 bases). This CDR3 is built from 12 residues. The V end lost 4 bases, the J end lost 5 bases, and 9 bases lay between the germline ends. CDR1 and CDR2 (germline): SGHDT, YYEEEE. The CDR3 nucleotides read TGTGCCAGCAGCATGGGGGTTTATGGCTACACCTTC. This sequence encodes CASSMGVYGYTF.

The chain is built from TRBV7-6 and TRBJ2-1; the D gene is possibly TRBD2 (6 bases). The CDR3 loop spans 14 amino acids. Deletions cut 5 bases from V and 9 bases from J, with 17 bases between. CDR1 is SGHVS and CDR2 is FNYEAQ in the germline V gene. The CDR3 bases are TGTGCCAGCAGCCCGGCAAGGAGGGCCACTGAGCAGTTCTTC. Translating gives CASSPARRATEQFF. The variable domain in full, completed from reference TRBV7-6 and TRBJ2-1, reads GAGVSQSPRYKVTKRGQDVALRCDPISGHVSLYWYRQALGQGPEFLTYFNYEAQQDKSGLPNDRFSAERPEGSISTLTIQRTEQRDSAMYRCASSPARRATEQFFGPGTRLTVL.

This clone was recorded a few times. CDR3 sequence reads: CASSTTSGGRETQYF. The CDR3 DNA sequence: TGTGCCAGCAGCACCACTAGCGGAGGGAGGGAGACCCAGTACTTC. The chain couples TRBV6-5 to TRBJ2-5, with 8 bases lining up with TRBD2. V trimming: 6 bases; J trimming: 5 bases; junction bases outside the gene matches: 11. The CDR3 has 15 amino acids. Germline V gives CDR1 MNHEY, CDR2 SVGAGI.

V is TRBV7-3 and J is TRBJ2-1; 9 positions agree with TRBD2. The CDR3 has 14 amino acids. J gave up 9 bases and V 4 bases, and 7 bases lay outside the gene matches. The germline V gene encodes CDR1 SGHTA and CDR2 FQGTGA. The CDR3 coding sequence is TGTGCCAGCAGCTCTAGGCGGGAGGGGTCTGAGCAGTTCTTC. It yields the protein CASSSRREGSEQFF.

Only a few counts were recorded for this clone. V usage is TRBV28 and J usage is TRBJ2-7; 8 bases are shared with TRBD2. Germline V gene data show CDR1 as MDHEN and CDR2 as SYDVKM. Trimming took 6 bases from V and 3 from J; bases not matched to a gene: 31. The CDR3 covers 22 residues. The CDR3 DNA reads TGTGCCAGCAGGCCCAGGGCCCCCACTAGTAGCGGGATAAGGAAAGGGAGCTACGAGCAGTACTTC. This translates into CASRPRAPTSSGIRKGSYEQYF.